This T cell receptor (beta chain) stems from a study of cytomegalovirus exposure and HLA in healthy donors. Germline V gene sequence: CDR1 SEHNR, CDR2 FQNEAQ (reference sequence). This CDR3 comprises 12 residues. Trimming took off 4 bases at V and 10 bases at J, with 13 bases between the two ends. Measured with immunoSEQ multiplex PCR; TCRdb has only the in-frame clones, and not every one. The data hold around 140,000 clones, with 89% observed a single time. The donors were in the approximately 130-subject validation cohort; that cohort was separate from the 666-subject first cohort. The origin of this receptor is a woman aged 18 to 35 in good health and CMV-seronegative. What was sequenced was PBMCs. V is TRBV7-9 and J is TRBJ1-1, with a weak D call TRBD1 (5 bases). In nucleotides, the CDR3 is TGTGCCAGCAGCTCAGACCCCGGGGGAGCTTTCTTT. As protein: CASSSDPGGAFF.